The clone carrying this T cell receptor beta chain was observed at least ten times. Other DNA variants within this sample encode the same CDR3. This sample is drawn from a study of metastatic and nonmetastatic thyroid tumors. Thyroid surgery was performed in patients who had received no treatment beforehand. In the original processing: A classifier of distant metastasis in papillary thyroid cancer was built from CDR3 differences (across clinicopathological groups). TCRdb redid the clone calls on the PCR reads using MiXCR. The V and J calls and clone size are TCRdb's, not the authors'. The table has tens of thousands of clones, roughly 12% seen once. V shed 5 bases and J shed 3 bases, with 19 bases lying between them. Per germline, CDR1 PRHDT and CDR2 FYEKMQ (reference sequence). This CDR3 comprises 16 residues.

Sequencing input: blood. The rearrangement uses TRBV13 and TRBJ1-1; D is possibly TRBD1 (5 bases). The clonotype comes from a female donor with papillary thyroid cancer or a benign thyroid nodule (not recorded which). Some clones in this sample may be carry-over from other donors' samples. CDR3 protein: CASSERPYRGDTEAFF. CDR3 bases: TGTGCCAGCAGCGAACGGCCTTACCGGGGCGACACTGAAGCTTTCTTT.